These 32 T cell receptor beta chains were all obtained from the same sample, sequenced in a study of PD-L1 blockade in urothelial cancer. Sample time point: pretreatment peripheral blood. The repertoire was sequenced with immunoSEQ multiplex PCR; TCRdb's copy has only in-frame clones and lacks some. The sample yields some 56,000 clones, less than 90% seen once. Sequencing used PBMCs, obtained around atezolizumab (anti-PD-L1) treatment. The receptors here all came from a man aged 70 or older with urothelial cancer.

The chain uses TRBV20-1 and TRBJ2-7, with D unclear. The CDR3 is made up of 11 amino acids. The germline CDR1 and CDR2 sequences are DFQATT and SNEGSKA (reference sequence). Trimming removed 6 bases from V and 2 bases from J, with 8 bases in between. CDR3 bases: TGCAGTGCACCGAACACCTACGAGCAGTACTTC. It codes for CSAPNTYEQYF.

The chain employs TRBV7-6 and TRBJ1-5, with a possible D match to TRBD1 (5 bases). Germline CDR1 is SGHVS and CDR2 is FNYEAQ. Trimming pared 5 bases from V and 2 bases from J, leaving 10 bases between. The CDR3 is made up of 14 amino acids. CDR3 region: CASSPGSRNQPQHF. The CDR3 nucleotides read TGTGCCAGCAGCCCAGGGTCCCGCAATCAGCCCCAGCATTTT.

The rearrangement uses TRBV11-2 and TRBJ2-1; TRBD2 agrees at 11 bases. Trimming removed 4 bases from V and 9 bases from J; junction bases left unmatched: 17. Looked up from germline, CDR1 is SGHAT and CDR2 is FQNNGV. The CDR3 runs to 18 residues. CDR3 sequence reads: CASSSTSGTSGHLGEQFF. In nucleotides, the CDR3 is TGTGCCAGCAGCTCCACATCCGGGACTAGCGGACATTTGGGTGAGCAGTTCTTC.

CDR3 coding DNA: TGTGCCAGCAGCTTTTTAGCCCGGGAGCTGTTTTTT. Protein: CASSFLARELFF. The chain uses TRBV7-2 and TRBJ2-2; D unresolved. V gave up 3 bases and J gave up 9 bases, with 8 bases separating them. Germline V CDR1 and CDR2: SGHTA, FQGNSA. This CDR3 spans 12 amino acids.

J is TRBJ2-7 and V is TRBV28; TRBD2 matches 8 bases. Trimming removed 5 bases from V and 4 bases from J; junction bases left unmatched: 10. This CDR3 spans 15 amino acids. Germline values: CDR1 MDHEN, CDR2 SYDVKM. The CDR3 region is CASSTRSGSLYEQYF. CDR3 coding DNA: TGTGCCAGCAGTACGAGGAGCGGGAGTCTTTACGAGCAGTACTTC.

The chain couples TRBV29-1 to TRBJ2-3; perhaps TRBD1 as D (6 bases). Germline CDR1 is SQVTM and CDR2 is ANQGSEA. V was cut by 3 bases and J by 4 bases, with 11 bases left in between. CDR3 size: 13 residues. CDR3 sequence reads: CSVEVGAADTQYF. The CDR3 DNA sequence: TGCAGCGTTGAGGTGGGGGCCGCAGATACGCAGTATTTT.

The chain couples TRBV4-2 to TRBJ1-5; the D is unclear. In germline, CDR1 is LGHNA, CDR2 YNFKEQ. Deletions cut 2 bases from V and 3 bases from J, with 8 bases between. The CDR3 contains 14 residues. Written as DNA, the CDR3 is TGTGCCAGCAGCCAAACAGACGCCAATCAGCCCCAGCATTTT. It specifies CASSQTDANQPQHF.

This chain uses TRBV6-6 with TRBJ2-7, with TRBD2 matching over 7 bases. This CDR3 is built from 16 residues. In germline, CDR1 is MNHNY, CDR2 SVGAGI (reference sequence). Trimming took 0 bases from V and 3 from J; bases not matched to a gene: 8. As DNA, the CDR3 is TGTGCCAGCAGTTACTCAATGACTAGCCCGAACTACGAGCAGTACTTC. Residues: CASSYSMTSPNYEQYF.

This clone was seen only a few times. The chain couples TRBV5-1 to TRBJ1-3, with unresolved D. V shed 2 bases and J shed 4 bases, with 10 bases lying between them. This CDR3 contains 14 residues. CDR1 and CDR2 (germline): SGHRS, YFSETQ. The CDR3 nucleotides read TGCGCCAGCAGCTTAGAGGCGGGGGGAAACACCATATATTTT. It codes for CASSLEAGGNTIYF.

This clone was seen a single time. The chain couples TRBV4-1 to TRBJ2-1, with D possibly being TRBD2 (5 bases). CDR1 is MGHRA and CDR2 is YSYEKL in the germline V gene. Trimming removed 5 bases from V and 8 bases from J, with 22 bases in between. The CDR3 is 16 residues long. The CDR3 loop reads CASSGLGQDSLDEQFF. The DNA of the CDR3 is TGCGCCAGCAGCGGTCTAGGGCAGGACTCCTTGGATGAGCAGTTCTTC.

The chain recombines TRBV10-3 with TRBJ2-1; 12 bases are a match to TRBD2. Germline V gene lookup returns CDR1 ENHRY and CDR2 SYGVKD. V lost 3 bases to trimming and J lost 7 bases; unmatched junction nucleotides: 7. The CDR3 spans 16 residues. The CDR3 DNA follows: TGTGCCATCAGTGACCTGACTAGCGGGAGTCGGAATGAGCAGTTCTTC. Protein product: CAISDLTSGSRNEQFF.

The chain joins TRBV4-1 to TRBJ2-7; D may be TRBD1 (5 bases). The V end was cut by 4 bases, the J end by 2 bases, with 12 bases between. From germline, CDR1 is MGHRA and CDR2 YSYEKL. The CDR3 covers 14 residues. The CDR3 coding sequence is TGCGCCAGCAGCCTCATCACAGGCCCCTACGAGCAGTACTTC. Translation gives CASSLITGPYEQYF.

The chain couples TRBV7-9 to TRBJ1-1, with D possibly matching TRBD1 (5 bases). The CDR3 is 15 residues long. Trimming stripped 3 bases from V and 3 bases from J, with 14 bases between. CDR1 and CDR2 (germline): SEHNR, FQNEAQ (reference sequence). CDR3 sequence: CASSLAGGGYTEAFF. CDR3 coding DNA: TGTGCCAGCAGCTTGGCGGGGGGTGGGTACACTGAAGCTTTCTTT.

The chain recombines TRBV7-2 with TRBJ2-1; the D gene is possibly TRBD2 (6 bases). This CDR3 spans 16 amino acids. Germline lookup yields CDR1 SGHTA and CDR2 FQGNSA. V lost 5 bases and J 6 bases, leaving 20 bases between the germline ends. CDR3 sequence reads: CASSPAGLVEGNEQFF. CDR3 sequence (DNA): TGTGCCAGCAGCCCCGCGGGGCTCGTTGAGGGCAATGAGCAGTTCTTC. The entire variable domain, with the rest obtained from reference TRBV7-2 and TRBJ2-1, is as follows: GAGVSQSPSNKVTEKGKDVELRCDPISGHTALYWYRQSLGQGLEFLIYFQGNSAPDKSGLPSDRFSAERTGGSVSTLTIQRTQQEDSAVYLCASSPAGLVEGNEQFFGPGTRLTVL.

J is TRBJ2-7 and V is TRBV19, with 11 bases aligning to TRBD1. J lost 2 bases, V lost 4 bases, and 16 bases had no gene match. Germline V gene sequence: CDR1 LNHDA, CDR2 SQIVND (reference sequence). This CDR3 is 19 amino acids long. In DNA, the CDR3 is TGTGCCAGTAGTACCGTCGGGACAGGGGGATCTCCCGGTGCCTACGAGCAGTACTTC. Residues: CASSTVGTGGSPGAYEQYF.

A single count supports this clone. This rearrangement joins TRBV19 to TRBJ2-3; TRBD2 matches at 14 bases. The V gene end was trimmed by 7 bases and the J gene end by 6 bases; junction bases not matched to a gene: 15. Germline V gives CDR1 LNHDA, CDR2 SQIVND (reference sequence). The CDR3 runs to 18 residues. This CDR3 is CASNLRSEGLAGADTQYF. CDR3 nucleotide sequence: TGTGCCAGTAACCTGAGGTCGGAGGGACTAGCGGGAGCTGATACGCAGTATTTT.

This clone was counted once. The chain links TRBV9 to TRBJ2-1; D is unresolved. This CDR3 is built from 13 residues. Trimming stripped 0 bases from V and 9 bases from J, with 10 bases between. Germline CDR1 and CDR2: SGDLS and YYNGEE. The CDR3 protein is CASSVALLGEQFF. CDR3 sequence (DNA): TGTGCCAGCAGCGTAGCCCTTCTCGGTGAGCAGTTCTTC.

The chain joins TRBV27 to TRBJ2-1; 14 nucleotides align to TRBD2. Germline V gene sequence: CDR1 MNHEY, CDR2 SMNVEV (reference sequence). V was clipped by 5 bases and J by 8 bases; unmatched bases: 8. This CDR3 has 16 residues. The DNA for the CDR3 is TGTGCCAGCAGTCAAGGGACTAGCGGGAGTAGGCATGAGCAGTTCTTC. It codes for CASSQGTSGSRHEQFF.

This chain connects TRBV19 to TRBJ2-7; TRBD2 matches 9 bases. The ends lost 7 bases at V and 3 bases at J; junction bases unmatched: 7. The length of the CDR3 is 14 residues. CDR1 is LNHDA and CDR2 is SQIVND in the germline V gene (reference sequence). The CDR3 DNA sequence: TGTGCCAGTAAGGGCGGGAGGGCCGGCTACGAGCAGTACTTC. Translation: CASKGGRAGYEQYF. The complete variable domain, with remaining parts taken from reference TRBV19 and TRBJ2-7, reads DGGITQSPKYLFRKEGQNVTLSCEQNLNHDAMYWYRQDPGQGLRLIYYSQIVNDFQKGDIAEGYSVSREKKESFPLTVTSAQKNPTAFYLCASKGGRAGYEQYFGPGTRLTVT.

V is TRBV5-1 and J is TRBJ2-6; 11 nucleotides match TRBD2. Trimming cost V 3 bases and J 4 bases; bases outside gene matches: 9. This CDR3 has 18 amino acids. The V gene's germline CDR1 is SGHRS and CDR2 YFSETQ. The CDR3 sequence: CASSSGGTSGSGANVLTF. CDR3 sequence (DNA): TGCGCCAGCAGCTCTGGGGGGACTAGCGGTTCCGGGGCCAACGTCCTGACTTTC.

Only one count was recorded for this clone. The gene calls are TRBV9 and TRBJ2-3; 12 bases match TRBD2. Germline CDR1 SGDLS, CDR2 YYNGEE. The CDR3 spans 18 residues. V trimming: 0 bases; J trimming: 3 bases; junction bases outside the gene matches: 8. The CDR3 region is CASSVDLVTSGRTDTQYF. The CDR3 DNA reads as TGTGCCAGCAGCGTAGATCTGGTGACTAGCGGGAGAACAGATACGCAGTATTTT.

This chain links TRBV13 with TRBJ1-1; D is unresolved. This CDR3 has 14 residues. The germline V gene encodes CDR1 PRHDT and CDR2 FYEKMQ (reference sequence). Trimming stripped 3 bases from V and 0 bases from J, with 8 bases between. The CDR3 sequence is CASSFQSMNTEAFF. CDR3 nucleotide sequence: TGTGCCAGCAGCTTTCAGTCCATGAACACTGAAGCTTTCTTT. The variable domain in full, with the rest retrieved from reference TRBV13 and TRBJ1-1, is AAGVIQSPRHLIKEKRETATLKCYPIPRHDTVYWYQQGPGQDPQFLISFYEKMQSDKGSIPDRFSAQQFSDYHSELNMSSLELGDSALYFCASSFQSMNTEAFFGQGTRLTVV.

The chain links TRBV10-3 to TRBJ2-7, with D possibly TRBD1 on 6 matching bases. CDR1 ENHRY and CDR2 SYGVKD come from the germline V gene. The CDR3 is made up of 16 amino acids. V was shortened by 0 bases and J by 1 base, with 13 bases between the two germline ends. This CDR3 reads CAISESQGRGSYEQYF. The CDR3 coding sequence is TGTGCCATCAGTGAGTCTCAGGGGCGCGGATCCTACGAGCAGTACTTC.

The J gene is TRBJ1-2, the V gene TRBV7-9; 7 bases are a match to TRBD1. Germline-derived CDR1 and CDR2 are SEHNR and FQNEAQ (reference sequence). The CDR3 totals 12 residues. J was trimmed by 5 bases and V by 5 bases; bases with no gene match: 2. The CDR3: CASSPTGYGYTF. CDR3 nucleotides: TGTGCCAGCAGCCCGACAGGGTATGGCTACACCTTC.

The chain uses TRBV5-1 and TRBJ2-7; TRBD1 aligns across 7 bases. Trimming removed 2 bases from V and 2 bases from J; junction bases left unmatched: 4. The CDR3 is made up of 14 amino acids. Germline-derived CDR1 and CDR2 are SGHRS and YFSETQ. The CDR3 coding sequence is TGCGCCAGCAGCTTTAACAGGGGCACCTACGAGCAGTACTTC. It is translated as CASSFNRGTYEQYF.

V usage is TRBV10-1 and J usage is TRBJ2-7, with D perhaps TRBD1 (6 bases). The germline gives CDR1 WNHNN, CDR2 SYGVQD (reference sequence). This CDR3 has 13 residues. V was pared by 6 bases and J by 3 bases, with 12 bases between. CDR3: CASRASGDYEQYF. The CDR3 DNA sequence: TGCGCCAGCAGGGCTTCAGGGGACTACGAGCAGTACTTC.

This sequence joins TRBV21-1 and TRBJ2-5; the table's D call, TRBD1, was not checked against the DNA. TRBV21-1 is recorded as a pseudogene. The CDR3 contains 15 residues. The CDR3 DNA sequence: TGTGCCATACCGAACAGGGCAAATAACCAAGAGACCCAGTACTTC. It specifies CAIPNRANNQETQYF.

The CDR3 is CASSPPGRQGTSYEQYF. CDR3 nucleotide sequence: TGCGCCAGCAGCCCTCCCGGGAGACAGGGGACGTCCTACGAGCAGTACTTC. The chain recombines TRBV5-1 with TRBJ2-7; 8 bases agree with TRBD1. The trim removed 4 bases at V and 1 base at J, leaving 13 bases unmatched. The germline V gene has CDR1 SGHRS and CDR2 YFSETQ. The CDR3 sequence is 17 residues long.

The chain uses TRBV7-8 and TRBJ2-3; 8 nucleotides line up with TRBD2. The J segment lost 5 bases and the V segment lost 3 bases, leaving 10 bases of the junction unmatched. The CDR3 totals 16 residues. CDR1 is SGHVS and CDR2 is FQNEAQ in the germline V gene. CDR3 DNA sequence: TGTGCCAGCAGCTTCCCCGGGAGGGCCGGGGGAGATACGCAGTATTTT. Translated: CASSFPGRAGGDTQYF.

V usage is TRBV6-1 and J usage is TRBJ1-1; D call uncertain. The CDR3 contains 14 residues. Germline CDR1 is MNHNS and CDR2 is SASEGT. Trimming pared 5 bases from V and 6 bases from J, leaving 16 bases between. The CDR3, as DNA: TGTGCCAGCAGTCTCGAAGCGGTACGCCCTGAAGCTTTCTTT. Its protein is CASSLEAVRPEAFF.

The J gene is TRBJ1-5, the V gene TRBV7-9, with 9 bases aligning to TRBD1. CDR1 SEHNR and CDR2 FQNEAQ come from the germline V gene (reference sequence). Unmatched junction bases numbered 3, after V lost 4 bases and J lost 5 bases. The CDR3 runs to 14 residues. CDR3 in amino acids: CASSSGQGDQPQHF. CDR3 sequence (DNA): TGTGCCAGCAGCTCGGGACAGGGAGATCAGCCCCAGCATTTT.

The CDR3 bases are TGTGCCAGCAGCAGGGGGGGACAGGGAAGACAAGAGACCCAGTACTTC. It encodes CASSRGGQGRQETQYF. The chain uses TRBV11-2 and TRBJ2-5; TRBD1 aligns across 9 bases. The CDR3 is made up of 16 amino acids. With V trimmed by 5 bases and J by 2 bases, 9 bases remained unmatched. The germline CDR1 and CDR2 sequences are SGHAT and FQNNGV.